This T cell receptor (beta chain) is drawn from a study of cytomegalovirus exposure and HLA in healthy donors. Study context: In terms of ancestry, the Caucasian-associated cluster contained 75% to 90% of the roughly 360 genotyped donors. The study's findings and limits: Compared with the approximately 680-donor mean, an Asian-associated ancestry cluster reportedly had fewer N-insertions, according to a later analysis. Rare TCR sequences dominated, though some public TCRs recurred in many donors. TCR beta V- and J-gene trimming, according to a later analysis, was linked to a missense DCLRE1C variant.

With 4 bases removed from V and 3 bases from J, the gap between germline ends came to 14 bases. The CDR3 totals 14 residues. Germline assignment: CDR1 SGHNT and CDR2 YYREEE (reference sequence). Note on this clone: Antigen specificity is unknown.

The PCR made use of 60 Vbeta and 13 Jbeta primers. TCRdb keeps only in-frame clones here, not all; method: immunoSEQ multiplex PCR. The data show 150,000 to 200,000 clones, 73% seen once. The sequenced sample was PBMCs. This receptor was taken from a woman aged 18-29 years in good health and CMV-seropositive. The V and J genes are TRBV5-4 and TRBJ2-7; weak D call: TRBD1 (5 bases). CDR3 protein: CASSARGSGYEQYF. The CDR3 coding sequence is TGTGCCAGCAGCGCTAGGGGATCGGGCTACGAGCAGTACTTC.